This T cell receptor beta chain originates from a study of identical twins. Findings and caveats of the study: Cord blood beta clonotypes present at high abundance carried fewer insertions; no such pattern appeared in memory repertoires. The degree of excess twin sharing was weaker in beta out-of-frame sequences.

On this clonotype: Its matching antigen is unknown.

Trimming removed 7 bases from V and 0 bases from J, with 8 bases in between. Germline V lookup: CDR1 SGHVS, CDR2 FQNEAQ. CDR3 size: 13 residues. TCRdb re-analysed the 5' RACE reads in MiXCR, keeping a single row per CDR3 protein. This table holds roughly 750,000 distinct CDR3 sequences, around 20% found once. The same sample was also used in a study of T cells expressing NK-cell markers. That work states: The TCR beta repertoires originated in sorted CD3+CD56+NKG2C+, CD3+CD56+NKG2C- and CD3+CD56-NKG2C+ T cells. Just one sequenced donor of eight was HCMV-seronegative, while seven were seropositive.

The sequenced material came from PBMCs. The chain has TRBV7-8 and TRBJ2-3, with D hard to call. This clonotype was sampled from a woman aged 18 to 35 in good health. The CDR3 DNA reads as TGTGCCAGCACCCCGGTTAGCACAGATACGCAGTATTTT. Translating it yields CASTPVSTDTQYF.